The 14 T cell receptor beta chains reported below all come from one sample, sequenced in a study of blood T cells in healthy people across ages. A sample-barcoded 5' primer and a J-beta primer mix were used in a second PCR of roughly 7 to 12 cycles. TCRdb independently ran MiXCR on the 5' RACE reads; one entry per CDR3 protein. This repertoire shows approximately 670,000 distinct CDR3 sequences, about 43% found once; its top ten account for around 32%. The sample was blood. The receptors here all came from an elderly man in good health.

This clonotype was detected a few times. The chain uses TRBV6-2 or TRBV6-3 and TRBJ2-4; D is undetermined. This CDR3 is built from 13 residues. The ends were cut back, 7 bases at V and 8 bases at J, with 15 bases in the middle. Germline CDR1 and CDR2: MNHEY and SVGEGT. CDR3 in amino acids: CASKFPSGDIQYF. The CDR3 nucleotides read TGTGCCAGCAAATTCCCGTCAGGAGACATTCAGTACTTC.

This clonotype was seen a few times. The chain uses TRBV6-5 and TRBJ2-1; maybe TRBD1 (5 bases). V was cut by 5 bases and J by 2 bases, with 7 bases left in between. Germline V gene data show CDR1 as MNHEY and CDR2 as SVGAGI. The CDR3 is 13 residues long. CDR3 residues: CASSQGTYNEQFF. In DNA, the CDR3 is TGTGCCAGCAGTCAGGGAACCTACAATGAGCAGTTCTTC.

The sample holds a few counts of this clonotype. The chain uses TRBV20-1 and TRBJ2-3, with 7 nucleotides matching TRBD2. This CDR3 contains 16 residues. J was trimmed by 0 bases and V by 1 base; bases with no gene match: 7. Germline CDR1 is DFQATT and CDR2 is SNEGSKA (reference sequence). The CDR3 DNA sequence: TGCAGTGCTAGAGGGGCACTAGCGCCTAGCACAGATACGCAGTATTTT. This sequence encodes CSARGALAPSTDTQYF.

Written as DNA, the CDR3 is TGTGCCAGCACCCCGGGAGGACAGGGGAGTACTGGGGCCAACGTCCTGACTTTC. Translating gives CASTPGGQGSTGANVLTF. This chain uses TRBV2 with TRBJ2-6; TRBD1 agrees at 9 bases. The CDR3 is made up of 18 amino acids. CDR1 and CDR2 from the germline V gene are SNHLY and FYNNEI. The trim removed 7 bases at V and 2 bases at J, leaving 12 bases unmatched. Looking up the rest from reference TRBV2 and TRBJ2-6 gives the full variable domain: EPEVTQTPSHQVTQMGQEVILRCVPISNHLYFYWYRQILGQKVEFLVSFYNNEISEKSEIFDDQFSVERPDGSNFTLKIRSTKLEDSAMYFCASTPGGQGSTGANVLTFGAGSRLTVL.

The V and J genes are TRBV29-1 and TRBJ1-2; D may be TRBD1 (5 bases). Trimming removed 2 bases from V and 4 bases from J, with 8 bases in between. This CDR3 is built from 12 residues. Germline lookup yields CDR1 SQVTM and CDR2 ANQGSEA. In DNA form, the CDR3 reads TGCAGCGTTGAACGAGGGGCCTATGGCTACACCTTC. It yields the protein CSVERGAYGYTF.

This clonotype occurred a few times. This chain connects TRBV6-2 or TRBV6-3 to TRBJ2-3; 11 nucleotides match TRBD2. The germline V gene has CDR1 MNHEY and CDR2 SVGEGT. CDR3 length: 14 residues. Losses at the gene ends were 0 bases for V and 12 bases for J; bases not matched to a gene: 5. CDR3 amino acids: CASSYSGTSGLQYF. Here the CDR3 DNA reads TGTGCCAGCAGTTACTCCGGGACTAGCGGCCTCCAGTATTTT.

DNA of the CDR3: TGTGCCAGCAGCCCCCAGGTAGCGGGGGGATCCCCTCCAGCAGATACGCAGTATTTT. As protein: CASSPQVAGGSPPADTQYF. The chain couples TRBV7-8 to TRBJ2-3; the match to TRBD2 covers 10 bases. The CDR3 is made up of 19 amino acids. V dropped 5 bases and J dropped 4; count of bases not matched to a gene: 18. Germline V gene sequence: CDR1 SGHVS, CDR2 FQNEAQ.

This chain links TRBV20-1 with TRBJ2-2, with 11 bases aligning to TRBD2. The CDR3 spans 15 residues. Germline loops: CDR1 DFQATT, CDR2 SNEGSKA (reference sequence). With 6 bases clipped from V and 3 bases from J, the junction kept 6 bases outside the gene matches. In nucleotides, the CDR3 is TGCAGTGCCCTTACTAGCGGGGGATACACCGGGGAGCTGTTTTTT. The encoded protein is CSALTSGGYTGELFF.

This clonotype was seen only a few times. The CDR3 DNA reads TGTGCCAGCAGTTCAGACAGGATTAACAATCAGCCCCAGCATTTT. As protein: CASSSDRINNQPQHF. The chain links TRBV6-5 to TRBJ1-5; perhaps TRBD1 as D (6 bases). Germline V gene lookup returns CDR1 MNHEY and CDR2 SVGAGI. Trimming shortened V by 4 bases and J by 3 bases, and 13 bases separated the two germline ends. This CDR3 has 15 residues.

With regard to this clonotype: A read error may be the cause here, since a much bigger clone is one base away. V is TRBV20-1 and J is TRBJ2-5, with D maybe TRBD2 (6 bases). V dropped 6 bases and J dropped 11 bases, with 31 bases sitting between them. Germline CDR1 and CDR2: DFQATT and SNEGSKA (reference sequence). The CDR3 extends over 16 amino acids. The CDR3 spells CSAQPRMAGLNNEQYF. CDR3 DNA sequence: TGCAGTGCCCAGCCGCGCATGGCGGGATTAAACAATGAGCAGTACTTC.

About this clonotype itself: The junction departs from germline at one end; a sequencing error may be responsible. The chain is built from TRBV4-3 and TRBJ2-3, with D perhaps TRBD2 (7 bases). This CDR3 is built from 15 residues. From germline, CDR1 is LGHNA and CDR2 YSLEER. CDR3 sequence (DNA): TGTGCCAGCAGCCAAGAGGGGGGGAGCACAGATACGCAGTATTTT. Its translation is CASSQEGGSTDTQYF.

This chain connects TRBV6-1 to TRBJ2-4; D is perhaps TRBD1 or TRBD2 (5 bases each). Germline V gives CDR1 MNHNS, CDR2 SASEGT. The V end lost 5 bases, the J end lost 6 bases, and 17 bases lay between the germline ends. The CDR3 covers 15 residues. The CDR3 sequence is CASSKRGESANIQYF. CDR3 in DNA: TGTGCCAGCAGTAAGAGAGGGGAATCGGCAAACATTCAGTACTTC.

This clonotype was counted a few times. The chain recombines TRBV14 with TRBJ1-1; no firm D call. Germline CDR1 is SGHDN and CDR2 is FVKESK. The CDR3 loop spans 13 amino acids. V was pared by 1 base and J by 1 base, with 4 bases between. The CDR3 nucleotides read TGTGCCAGCAGCCAAGTCCAGAACACTGAAGCTTTCTTT. Its protein is CASSQVQNTEAFF.

The V and J genes are TRBV5-4 and TRBJ2-5, with 11 bases identical to TRBD2. The length of the CDR3 is 17 residues. The V gene's germline CDR1 is SGHNT and CDR2 YYREEE (reference sequence). V was pared by 2 bases and J by 1 base, with 7 bases of the junction left unmatched. The CDR3 sequence: CASSFPPSGGPQETQYF. The CDR3 nucleotides are TGTGCCAGCAGCTTTCCCCCTAGCGGGGGGCCCCAAGAGACCCAGTACTTC. Full variable domain (outside the CDR3, taken from reference TRBV5-4 and TRBJ2-5): ETGVTQSPTHLIKTRGQQVTLRCSSQSGHNTVSWYQQALGQGPQFIFQYYREEENGRGNFPPRFSGLQFPNYSSELNVNALELDDSALYLCASSFPPSGGPQETQYFGPGTRLLVL.